This T cell receptor (beta chain) is from a study of tumor-infiltrating lymphocytes in localized non-small cell lung cancer. Germline values: CDR1 SGHTA, CDR2 FQGTGA. The CDR3 is 13 amino acids. V lost 0 bases and J lost 8; bases outside the gene matches: 1. Produced via immunoSEQ multiplex PCR; TCRdb's table is partial and in-frame only. Among roughly 16,000 clones listed, approximately 70% were seen once. The sequence came from a human donor with non-small cell lung cancer. The sequenced sample consisted of lung tumor tissue. V gene TRBV7-3 combines with J gene TRBJ2-1, with TRBD2 matching 7 bases. This chain's CDR3 is CASSLTGRDEQFF. As DNA, the CDR3 is TGTGCCAGCAGCTTAACAGGGAGGGATGAGCAGTTCTTC.